The 26 T cell receptor beta chains given below trace back to one sample, sequenced in a study of T cell repertoires in cytomegalovirus infection. Their recognized antigens are unknown. Using its own MiXCR run on the reads, TCRdb lists one record per CDR3 protein. This table holds some 480,000 distinct CDR3 sequences, around 30% found once. Sequences were derived from cultured PBMCs, sampled from culture after CMV antigen stimulation. These receptors were taken from a human donor in good health (CMV status not recorded). Some clones in this sample may be carry-over from other donors' samples.

In its sample, this clonotype was seen a few times. The chain has TRBV7-2 and TRBJ1-2; the match to TRBD1 covers 8 bases. V lost 4 bases, J lost 4 bases, and 5 bases stayed unmatched. The germline V gene has CDR1 SGHTA and CDR2 FQGNSA. The CDR3 extends over 14 amino acids. CDR3 protein: CASSSRQGSYGYTF. The DNA of the CDR3 is TGTGCCAGCAGCTCGCGACAGGGGAGCTATGGCTACACCTTC. Using reference TRBV7-2 and TRBJ1-2 for the parts outside the CDR3, the full variable domain is GAGVSQSPSNKVTEKGKDVELRCDPISGHTALYWYRQSLGQGLEFLIYFQGNSAPDKSGLPSDRFSAERTGGSVSTLTIQRTQQEDSAVYLCASSSRQGSYGYTFGSGTRLTVV.

As regards this clonotype: One junction end disagrees with the germline gene, perhaps due to a read error. The chain is built from TRBV20-1 and TRBJ2-1, with TRBD2 identical over 11 bases. The CDR3 extends over 13 amino acids. The V gene's germline CDR1 is DFQATT and CDR2 SNEGSKA (reference sequence). The CDR3 nucleotides are TGCAGTCCCGGGACTAGCGGCTACAATGAGCCGTGCTTC. This codes for CSPGTSGYNEPCF.

This sequence joins TRBV13 and TRBJ1-3; D not resolved. The length of the CDR3 is 18 residues. Germline CDR1 PRHDT, CDR2 FYEKMQ (reference sequence). V dropped 7 bases and J dropped 1 base, with 23 bases sitting between them. CDR3 region: CASNSFPPVLGSGNTIYF. CDR3 nucleotide sequence: TGTGCCAGCAACTCCTTCCCTCCGGTGTTGGGTTCTGGAAACACCATATATTTT.

This clonotype was seen repeatedly, ten times or more. V usage is TRBV7-9 and J usage is TRBJ1-1, with a weak D call TRBD1 (5 bases). Trimming left V 5 bases short and J 3 bases short, with 13 bases between. The CDR3 extends over 14 amino acids. CDR1 is SEHNR and CDR2 is FQNEAQ in the germline V gene (reference sequence). CDR3 in DNA: TGTGCCAGCAGCCCAGGGTCGGGGGACACTGAAGCTTTCTTT. Translated: CASSPGSGDTEAFF.

This rearrangement joins TRBV7-9 to TRBJ1-2, with D possibly TRBD1 on 6 matching bases. The V end was cut by 5 bases, the J end by 5 bases, with 12 bases between. Germline CDR1 and CDR2: SEHNR and FQNEAQ (reference sequence). The CDR3 sequence is 13 residues long. CDR3 nucleotide sequence: TGTGCCAGCAGCAGACCCCAGGGGTATGGCTACACCTTC. It codes for CASSRPQGYGYTF.

The chain joins TRBV6-2 or TRBV6-3 to TRBJ2-7; D might be TRBD2 (5 bases). V dropped 0 bases and J dropped 0 bases, with 27 bases sitting between them. This CDR3 is 21 amino acids long. CDR1 is MNHEY, CDR2 SVGEGT, per germline. CDR3 protein: CASSYSRPKRSKRIHSYEQYF. For the CDR3, the DNA is TGTGCCAGCAGTTACTCGAGGCCCAAAAGGTCGAAGCGGATCCACTCCTACGAGCAGTACTTC.

The CDR3 DNA sequence: TGTGCCACCAGTGATTGGGGCACCGCGACCCAAGATACGCAGTATTTT. It specifies CATSDWGTATQDTQYF. The chain has TRBV24-1 and TRBJ2-3; weak D call: TRBD1 (5 bases). The CDR3 has 16 residues. Trimming removed 2 bases from V and 5 bases from J, with 16 bases in between. Germline lookup yields CDR1 KGHDR and CDR2 SFDVKD.

This clonotype came up many times. V usage is TRBV19 and J usage is TRBJ2-5, with D perhaps TRBD1 (7 bases). This CDR3 region has 14 residues. V was pared by 5 bases and J by 5 bases, with 15 bases between. Germline V gene data show CDR1 as LNHDA and CDR2 as SQIVND (reference sequence). The CDR3 sequence: CASSPRTGGETQYF. CDR3 DNA sequence: TGTGCCAGTAGTCCAAGGACAGGAGGGGAGACCCAGTACTTC.

The chain couples TRBV7-2 to TRBJ2-7, with 7 bases identical to TRBD2. Per the germline V gene, CDR1 is SGHTA and CDR2 is FQGNSA. V shed 8 bases, J shed 9 bases, and the junction held 16 bases outside the gene matches. The CDR3 runs to 14 residues. In nucleotides, the CDR3 is TGTGCCAGCGTCTCGACGGGCGGGAGTGAGGTGCAGTACGTC. Translating gives CASVSTGGSEVQYV.

This clonotype was seen once. Germline is not matched at one junction end, which may reflect a read error. This chain uses TRBV27 with TRBJ2-5; 10 bases are a match to TRBD2. Germline-derived CDR1 and CDR2 are MNHEY and SMNVEV (reference sequence). The CDR3 has 21 residues. CDR3 DNA sequence: TGTGCCAGCGGTTTCCGGTACCTTCGGCCCGGGACTAGCGAAGTTTGGGAGACCCAGTACTTC. It yields the protein CASGFRYLRPGTSEVWETQYF.

This clonotype appeared a few times. The chain employs TRBV7-9 and TRBJ1-1, with D possibly matching TRBD1 (5 bases). This CDR3 has 14 residues. Trimming took 5 bases from V and 1 from J, leaving 11 bases between them. Germline V gives CDR1 SEHNR, CDR2 FQNEAQ (reference sequence). The DNA for the CDR3 is TGTGCCAGCAGCAGAGGGGTTTCGAACACTGAAGCTTTCTTT. This gives the protein CASSRGVSNTEAFF.

The table lists this clonotype with a few counts. The chain uses TRBV12-3 or TRBV12-4 and TRBJ1-6, with 7 bases that match TRBD1. The CDR3 is 13 amino acids. V was pared by 4 bases and J by 9 bases, with 3 bases of the junction left unmatched. The CDR3 DNA reads TGTGCCAGCAGTTCGGGACAGCCTTCACCCCTCCACTTT. It encodes CASSSGQPSPLHF.

This clonotype was found many times. This chain connects TRBV7-2 to TRBJ1-2; the match to TRBD1 covers 12 bases. The CDR3 has 15 amino acids. CDR1 and CDR2 (germline): SGHTA, FQGNSA. Unmatched junction bases numbered 4, after V lost 5 bases and J lost 3 bases. CDR3 nucleotide sequence: TGTGCCAGCAGCAAGGGACAGGGGGCAGACTATGGCTACACCTTC. This codes for CASSKGQGADYGYTF.

V usage is TRBV29-1 and J usage is TRBJ1-1, with D perhaps TRBD1 (5 bases). Germline lookup yields CDR1 SQVTM and CDR2 ANQGSEA. Trimming removed 7 bases at V and 6 bases at J, with 21 bases between. The CDR3 consists of 14 residues. The chain's CDR3 is CSARPGTGAPEAFF. DNA of the CDR3: TGCAGCGCGCGACCCGGGACCGGGGCCCCTGAAGCTTTCTTT.

The genes are TRBV4-1 and TRBJ1-1, with D maybe TRBD1 (5 bases). V lost 3 bases to trimming and J lost 6 bases, with 17 bases between them. Germline values: CDR1 MGHRA, CDR2 YSYEKL. There are 15 residues in the CDR3. The CDR3 here is CASSQVLRGDPEAFF. DNA of the CDR3: TGCGCCAGCAGCCAGGTCCTGCGGGGGGATCCTGAAGCTTTCTTT.

The chain employs TRBV5-1 and TRBJ2-2; perhaps TRBD1 as D (6 bases). CDR1 is SGHRS and CDR2 is YFSETQ in the germline V gene. The CDR3 is 16 amino acids. V lost 4 bases and J lost 0, with 13 bases in between. CDR3 coding DNA: TGCGCCAGCAGCCAGGACAGATCCGCGAACACCGGGGAGCTGTTTTTT. Translating it yields CASSQDRSANTGELFF.

J is TRBJ2-5 and V is TRBV28; 11 nucleotides line up with TRBD2. This CDR3 region has 22 residues. Per germline, CDR1 MDHEN and CDR2 SYDVKM. Trimming at V came to 3 bases and at J to 1 base, leaving 22 bases not matched to a gene. CDR3 nucleotides: TGTGCCAGCAGTTTTCCCGGGACTAGCGGCTACCATAAGCTCTGGGTCCAAGAGACCCAGTACTTC. This gives the protein CASSFPGTSGYHKLWVQETQYF.

The rearrangement uses TRBV28 and TRBJ1-2, with a tentative D call TRBD1 (6 bases). V gave up 6 bases and J gave up 8 bases, with 16 bases separating them. The CDR3 is 13 amino acids. Germline CDR1 and CDR2: MDHEN and SYDVKM. The DNA of the CDR3 is TGTGCCAGCAGCGACGGGACACCGGCAGGCTACACCTTC. Translated: CASSDGTPAGYTF.

V and J are TRBV28 and TRBJ2-1; 12 bases are a match to TRBD2. V was pared by 0 bases and J by 5 bases, with 5 bases of the junction left unmatched. The CDR3 is 17 amino acids. Germline V CDR1 and CDR2: MDHEN, SYDVKM. The DNA of the CDR3 is TGTGCCAGCAGTTTATGGTCACTAGCGGGAGGAAACAATGAGCAGTTCTTC. Encoded protein: CASSLWSLAGGNNEQFF.

CDR3 nucleotide sequence: TGTGCCAGCAGCTCGGACAGTGCTAGCACAGATACGCAGTATTTT. Amino acids: CASSSDSASTDTQYF. The chain uses TRBV7-9 and TRBJ2-3, with a weak D call TRBD1 (6 bases). Trimming took off 4 bases at V and 0 bases at J, with 11 bases between the two ends. The CDR3 contains 15 residues. CDR1 is SEHNR and CDR2 is FQNEAQ in the germline V gene (reference sequence).

Regarding this clonotype: A much larger clone lies one base from this, so it may be a read error. This chain connects TRBV7-2 to TRBJ2-5, with a weak D call TRBD2 (6 bases). Trimming shortened V by 1 base and J by 5 bases, and 11 bases separated the two germline ends. CDR1 and CDR2 from the germline V gene are SGHTA and FQGNSA. CDR3 length equals 14 residues. CDR3 residues: CASSLDAGSETQYF. The CDR3, as DNA: TGTGCCAGCAGCTTAGATGCGGGATCGGAGACCCAGTACTTC.

DNA for the CDR3: TGTGCCAGCAGCTTTTTTATCGGAGCGAACACCGGGGAGCTGTTTTTT. Translating gives CASSFFIGANTGELFF. V is TRBV7-2 and J is TRBJ2-2; D is uncertain. The germline V gene has CDR1 SGHTA and CDR2 FQGNSA. The V and J ends lost 3 bases and 0 bases respectively, with 11 bases between them. The CDR3 contains 16 residues.

In its sample, this clonotype was seen a few times. V gene TRBV6-5 combines with J gene TRBJ2-1; D unresolved. V dropped 0 bases and J dropped 9 bases, with 18 bases sitting between them. The CDR3 covers 16 residues. Germline CDR1 MNHEY, CDR2 SVGAGI. The CDR3 sequence is CASSYSSGVGPGEQFF. The CDR3 DNA reads TGTGCCAGCAGTTACTCAAGTGGTGTGGGCCCCGGTGAGCAGTTCTTC.

There are a few counts of this clonotype. The chain employs TRBV28 and TRBJ2-7, with 7 bases matching TRBD1. Germline V CDR1 and CDR2: MDHEN, SYDVKM. Trimming cost V 6 bases and J 2 bases; bases outside gene matches: 10. This CDR3 region has 15 residues. The CDR3 sequence: CASSLPGTAAYEQYF. CDR3 nucleotide sequence: TGTGCCAGCAGCCTCCCGGGGACAGCCGCCTACGAGCAGTACTTC.

In this sample, this clonotype turned up a few times. V is TRBV4-1 and J is TRBJ1-1, with D hard to call. The CDR3 totals 15 residues. Trimming removed 1 base from V and 0 bases from J, with 9 bases in between. Germline V lookup: CDR1 MGHRA, CDR2 YSYEKL. The CDR3 sequence: CASSQGPWMNTEAFF. The CDR3 coding sequence is TGCGCCAGCAGCCAAGGGCCGTGGATGAACACTGAAGCTTTCTTT.

This clonotype showed up just a few times. The V gene is TRBV5-6, the J gene TRBJ1-2; 7 bases fit TRBD1. The junction had 10 bases not matched to a gene; V was cut back by 4 bases and J by 4 bases. Germline V gene lookup returns CDR1 SGHDT and CDR2 YYEEEE. There are 15 residues in the CDR3. The CDR3 sequence: CASSPGVDRVYGYTF. CDR3 coding DNA: TGTGCCAGCAGCCCGGGGGTAGACAGGGTCTATGGCTACACCTTC.